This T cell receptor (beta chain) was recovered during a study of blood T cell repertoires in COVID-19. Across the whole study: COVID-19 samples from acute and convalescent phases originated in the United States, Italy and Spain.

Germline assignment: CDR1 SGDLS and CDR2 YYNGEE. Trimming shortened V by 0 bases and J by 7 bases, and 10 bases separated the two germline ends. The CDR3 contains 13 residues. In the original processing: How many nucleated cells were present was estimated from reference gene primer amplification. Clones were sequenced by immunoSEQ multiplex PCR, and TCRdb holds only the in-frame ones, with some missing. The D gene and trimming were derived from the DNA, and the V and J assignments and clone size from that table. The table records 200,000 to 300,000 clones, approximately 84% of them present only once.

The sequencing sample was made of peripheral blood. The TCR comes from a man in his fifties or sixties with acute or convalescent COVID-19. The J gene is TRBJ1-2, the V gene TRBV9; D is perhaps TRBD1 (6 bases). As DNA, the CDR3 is TGTGCCAGCAGCGTAGGACAGGTCCGTGGCTACACCTTC. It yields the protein CASSVGQVRGYTF.